The present entry profiles one T cell receptor beta chain with its context. Antigen specificity is unknown. The CDR3 is 13 residues long. Germline CDR1 is SGHRS and CDR2 is YFSETQ. The J segment lost 15 bases and the V segment lost 0 bases, leaving 9 bases of the junction unmatched. The entry originates in a study of T cells after posttransplantation cyclophosphamide. General study points: Donor CD8+ memory clones often dominated recipient blood repertoires at later times. Blood and skin or GI T cell repertoires showed limited TRB overlap. After PTCy, TRB diversity resembled that of CNI/methotrexate controls.

Produced via immunoSEQ multiplex PCR; TCRdb's table is partial and in-frame only. The table has roughly 25,000 clones, roughly 86% seen once; the top ten hold around 6.5%. The specimen was PBMCs. V and J are TRBV5-1 and TRBJ2-1; 7 nucleotides agree with TRBD2. The sequence was obtained from a woman aged 60 to 75 with a blood cancer, CMV-positive, and with a related stem cell donor. The CDR3 is CASSLEGAGVTFF. The CDR3 DNA follows: TGCGCCAGCAGCTTGGAAGGTGCGGGAGTGACGTTCTTC.